The 18 T cell receptor beta chains below were found in one sample sequenced in a study of neoadjuvant anti-PD-1 for oral cavity cancer (dated by TCRdb to about 2021). The library was prepared using the immunoSEQ multiplex PCR assay. TCRdb retrieved this table from immuneACCESS and kept in-frame rearrangements only. Not all clones are present; in checked studies, unresolved V genes account for under half, and no reason is known for the remainder. The sample yields tens of thousands of clones; more than 60% were counted once. Of the sample, about 2.5% falls within the top ten clones. The sample's time point, from its label and the paper: before neoadjuvant nivolumab. The sequencing here drew on PBMCs, taken before nivolumab (anti-PD-1) treatment. Receptor source: a person aged 35-79 years with oral cavity squamous cell carcinoma.

J is TRBJ2-1 and V is TRBV5-1, with D perhaps matching TRBD1 (5 bases). V lost 2 bases and J 8 bases, leaving 17 bases between the germline ends. This CDR3 contains 15 residues. From germline, CDR1 is SGHRS and CDR2 YFSETQ. CDR3 residues: CASSFDQGTGDEQFF. The CDR3 coding sequence is TGCGCCAGCAGCTTCGACCAGGGCACTGGGGATGAGCAGTTCTTC.

J is TRBJ1-2 and V is TRBV15, with D hard to call. Trimming took 0 bases from V and 5 from J, leaving 16 bases between them. CDR3 size: 16 residues. Germline CDR1 reads LNHNV; CDR2 reads YYDKDF (reference sequence). As DNA, the CDR3 is TGTGCCACCAGCAGAGATCGGACCGAGGCGAGGTATGGCTACACCTTC. It is translated as CATSRDRTEARYGYTF.

The chain links TRBV7-9 to TRBJ2-1; D assignment may be TRBD1 or TRBD2 (6 bases each). The CDR3 spans 15 residues. The germline gives CDR1 SEHNR, CDR2 FQNEAQ (reference sequence). Trimming removed 1 base from V and 8 bases from J, with 15 bases in between. CDR3 coding DNA: TGTGCCAGCAGCTTAGGACAGGAGAGGGAGGATGAGCAGTTCTTC. This codes for CASSLGQEREDEQFF.

The V call is TRBV6-5, the J call TRBJ1-1; possibly TRBD1 for D (5 bases). The V end lost 2 bases, the J end lost 0 bases, and 10 bases lay between the germline ends. The CDR3 has 15 amino acids. Germline assignment: CDR1 MNHEY and CDR2 SVGAGI. The CDR3 DNA follows: TGTGCCAGCAGTTACGGGGGTAAGGTGAACACTGAAGCTTTCTTT. This codes for CASSYGGKVNTEAFF.

The chain employs TRBV6-6 and TRBJ2-3; D tentatively reads TRBD1 or TRBD2 (5 bases each). V gave up 4 bases and J gave up 5 bases, with 7 bases separating them. The germline V gene has CDR1 MNHNY and CDR2 SVGAGI (reference sequence). The CDR3 loop spans 12 amino acids. CDR3: CASSFGGDTQYF. In DNA, the CDR3 is TGTGCCAGCAGTTTTGGGGGAGATACGCAGTATTTT.

The rearrangement joins TRBV5-1 to TRBJ2-3, with 16 bases that match TRBD2. The CDR3 spans 20 residues. Germline V gene sequence: CDR1 SGHRS, CDR2 YFSETQ. V lost 3 bases, J lost 3 bases, and 13 bases stayed unmatched. For the CDR3, the DNA is TGCGCCAGCAGCTCTATCTTTAAGGGACTAGCGGGGGGGAAGACAGATACGCAGTATTTT. Translation gives CASSSIFKGLAGGKTDTQYF. The variable domain in full, completed from reference TRBV5-1 and TRBJ2-3, reads KAGVTQTPRYLIKTRGQQVTLSCSPISGHRSVSWYQQTPGQGLQFLFEYFSETQRNKGNFPGRFSGRQFSNSRSEMNVSTLELGDSALYLCASSSIFKGLAGGKTDTQYFGPGTRLTVL.

The V gene is TRBV7-3, the J gene TRBJ2-7, with 8 bases aligning to TRBD2. The trim removed 5 bases at V and 0 bases at J, leaving 9 bases unmatched. The germline V gene has CDR1 SGHTA and CDR2 FQGTGA. The CDR3 runs 16 residues. The CDR3 reads CASSLSSGHSSYEQYF. The DNA for the CDR3 is TGTGCCAGCAGCCTATCTAGCGGGCACAGCTCCTACGAGCAGTACTTC.

The rearrangement uses TRBV5-1 and TRBJ1-5; maybe TRBD1 (6 bases). This CDR3 region has 15 residues. Germline loops: CDR1 SGHRS, CDR2 YFSETQ. V was pared by 2 bases and J by 7 bases, with 16 bases between. The CDR3 reads CASSLKGGSQQPQHF. Here the CDR3 DNA reads TGCGCCAGCAGCTTAAAGGGGGGAAGTCAACAGCCCCAGCATTTT.

The J gene is TRBJ2-2, the V gene TRBV6-5; TRBD1 matches 8 bases. The V gene's germline CDR1 is MNHEY and CDR2 SVGAGI. The CDR3 length is 13 residues. Trimming at V came to 10 bases and at J to 1 base, leaving 2 bases not matched to a gene. The CDR3 coding sequence is TGTGCCACTGGGACAGGGAACACCGGGGAGCTGTTTTTT. Residues: CATGTGNTGELFF.

J is TRBJ1-1 and V is TRBV5-4, with TRBD1 identical over 9 bases. CDR1 and CDR2 (germline): SGHNT, YYREEE (reference sequence). The CDR3 has 15 residues. After removal of 3 bases from V and 6 bases from J, the junction contained 9 bases not matched to a gene. CDR3 amino acids: CASSSPGQGVSEAFF. CDR3 coding DNA: TGTGCCAGCAGCTCCCCGGGACAGGGCGTCTCTGAAGCTTTCTTT.

This chain uses TRBV28 with TRBJ2-7; D is unresolved. Germline CDR1 and CDR2: MDHEN and SYDVKM. This CDR3 is built from 13 residues. Trimming took 3 bases from V and 3 from J, leaving 9 bases between them. The CDR3 DNA sequence: TGTGCCAGCAGTTTCAGCCGAAACTACGAGCAGTACTTC. Its translation: CASSFSRNYEQYF.

The CDR3, as DNA: TGTGCCAGCAGCCCAAGCGGGAGGCAGTACAATGAGCAGTTCTTC. It codes for CASSPSGRQYNEQFF. The chain joins TRBV11-2 to TRBJ2-1; TRBD2 agrees at 9 bases. This CDR3 spans 15 amino acids. With V trimmed by 5 bases and J by 4 bases, 6 bases remained unmatched. Germline V lookup: CDR1 SGHAT, CDR2 FQNNGV.

This chain uses TRBV7-2 with TRBJ2-3; 14 bases match TRBD2. Germline values: CDR1 SGHTA, CDR2 FQGNSA. The V and J ends lost 5 bases and 5 bases, in that order; junction bases with no gene match: 6. The CDR3 runs to 16 residues. The CDR3 loop reads CASSPGTSGGIDTQYF. DNA of the CDR3: TGTGCCAGCAGCCCCGGGACTAGCGGGGGAATAGATACGCAGTATTTT.

V gene TRBV5-6 combines with J gene TRBJ2-7, with 7 bases identical to TRBD1. V lost 4 bases, J lost 5 bases, and 6 bases stayed unmatched. Germline CDR1 reads SGHDT; CDR2 reads YYEEEE. The CDR3 consists of 13 residues. In DNA, the CDR3 is TGTGCCAGCAGCCCGGACAGGCGGAACGAGCAGTACTTC. Protein product: CASSPDRRNEQYF.

This rearrangement joins TRBV28 to TRBJ2-7; D remains unclear. With 6 bases removed from V and 3 bases from J, the gap between germline ends came to 12 bases. Germline V gene data show CDR1 as MDHEN and CDR2 as SYDVKM. CDR3 length: 13 residues. In DNA form, the CDR3 reads TGTGCCAGCAGGACCTTAGACGTCTACGAGCAGTACTTC. Residues: CASRTLDVYEQYF. The complete variable domain, with remaining parts taken from reference TRBV28 and TRBJ2-7, reads DVKVTQSSRYLVKRTGEKVFLECVQDMDHENMFWYRQDPGLGLRLIYFSYDVKMKEKGDIPEGYSVSREKKERFSLILESASTNQTSMYLCASRTLDVYEQYFGPGTRLTVT.

The chain recombines TRBV4-2 with TRBJ2-3; D tentatively fits TRBD1 or TRBD2 (6 bases each). The CDR3 has 16 residues. Germline-derived CDR1 and CDR2 are LGHNA and YNFKEQ. Trimming cost V 3 bases and J 5 bases, with 18 bases left between them. CDR3 in DNA: TGTGCCAGCAGCCAGGAGGGTAGGACAGAAGGAGATACGCAGTATTTT. Encoded protein: CASSQEGRTEGDTQYF.

J is TRBJ1-1 and V is TRBV20-1, with 9 bases matching TRBD1. Germline CDR1 reads DFQATT; CDR2 reads SNEGSKA (reference sequence). After removal of 6 bases from V and 13 bases from J, the junction contained 9 bases not matched to a gene. The CDR3 extends over 11 amino acids. The CDR3: CSAGTGYMVFF. The CDR3 DNA sequence: TGCAGTGCCGGGACAGGGTATATGGTTTTCTTT.

For this clone: Sequence at one end of the junction differs from germline and may be a read error. The chain uses TRBV7-7 and TRBJ1-1; D is unresolved. The length of the CDR3 is 13 residues. Germline-derived CDR1 and CDR2 are SSHAT and FNYEAQ (reference sequence). The CDR3 here is CASSLGEVTEAFF. The CDR3 region has the DNA TGTGCTAGCAGCTTAGGAGAGGTCACTGAAGCTTTCTTT.